This T cell receptor beta chain was captured in a study of T cell responses to AZD1222 COVID-19 vaccine. Study background: Both about-4-week and about-12-week second-dose recipients were combined.

This CDR3 has 14 residues. V trimming: 3 bases; J trimming: 4 bases; junction bases outside the gene matches: 4. CDR1 LNHDA and CDR2 SQIVND come from the germline V gene (reference sequence). Worth noting for this clone: Its antigen is still unknown.

TCRdb's copy holds only in-frame clones and misses some; the assay was immunoSEQ multiplex PCR. The sample records roughly 100,000 clones, 85% to 90% being singletons. Findings and limits, study-wide: Most donors were white British, females outnumbered males, and clonal diversity was possibly underestimated. Rises in breadth and depth of Spike-specific TCRs came after two AZD1222 doses. CD4 TCRs covered the whole spike, strongest at regions 160-218 and 743-854.

V and J are TRBV19 and TRBJ2-7; 9 bases are a match to TRBD1. The material was peripheral blood, obtained on day 0 of AZD1222 vaccination. The clonotype originates from an adult in good health. The CDR3 DNA follows: TGTGCCAGTAGTATCGGAGGGACAGGGTACGAGCAGTACTTC. It codes for CASSIGGTGYEQYF.